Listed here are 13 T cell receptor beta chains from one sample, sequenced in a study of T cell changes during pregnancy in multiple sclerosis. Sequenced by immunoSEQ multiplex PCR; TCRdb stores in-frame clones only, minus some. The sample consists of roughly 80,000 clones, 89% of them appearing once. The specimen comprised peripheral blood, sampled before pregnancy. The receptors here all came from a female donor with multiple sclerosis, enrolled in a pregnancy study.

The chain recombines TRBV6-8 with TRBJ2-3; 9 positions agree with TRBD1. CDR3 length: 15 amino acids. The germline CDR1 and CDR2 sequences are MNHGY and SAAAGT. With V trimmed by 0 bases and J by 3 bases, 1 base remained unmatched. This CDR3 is CASSYSGQGTDTQYF. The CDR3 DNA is TGTGCCAGCAGTTACTCCGGACAGGGGACAGATACGCAGTATTTT.

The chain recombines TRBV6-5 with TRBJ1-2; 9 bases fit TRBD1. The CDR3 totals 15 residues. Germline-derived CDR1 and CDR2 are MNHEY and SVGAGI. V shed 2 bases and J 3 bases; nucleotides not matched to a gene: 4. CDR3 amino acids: CASSYHTGGDYGYTF. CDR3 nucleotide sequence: TGTGCCAGCAGTTACCACACAGGGGGCGACTATGGCTACACCTTC.

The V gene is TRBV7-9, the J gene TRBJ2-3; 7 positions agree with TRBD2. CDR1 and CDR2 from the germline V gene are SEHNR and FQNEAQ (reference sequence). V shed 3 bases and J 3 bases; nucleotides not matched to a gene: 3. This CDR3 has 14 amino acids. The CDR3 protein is CASSLTSWTDTQYF. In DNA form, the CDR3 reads TGTGCCAGCAGCTTGACTAGCTGGACAGATACGCAGTATTTT.

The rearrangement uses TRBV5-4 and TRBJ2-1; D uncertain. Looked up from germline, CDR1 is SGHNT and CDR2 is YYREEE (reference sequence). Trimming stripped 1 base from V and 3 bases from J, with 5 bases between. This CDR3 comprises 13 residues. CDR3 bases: TGTGCCAGCAGCTTGACTGTCTACAATGAGCAGTTCTTC. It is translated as CASSLTVYNEQFF.

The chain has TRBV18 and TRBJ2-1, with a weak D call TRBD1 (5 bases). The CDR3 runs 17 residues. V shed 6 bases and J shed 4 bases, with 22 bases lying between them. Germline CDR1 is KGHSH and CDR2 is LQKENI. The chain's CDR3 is CASSISKDSLRYNEQFF. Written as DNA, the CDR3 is TGTGCCAGCTCCATTTCGAAAGACAGCCTGAGGTACAATGAGCAGTTCTTC.

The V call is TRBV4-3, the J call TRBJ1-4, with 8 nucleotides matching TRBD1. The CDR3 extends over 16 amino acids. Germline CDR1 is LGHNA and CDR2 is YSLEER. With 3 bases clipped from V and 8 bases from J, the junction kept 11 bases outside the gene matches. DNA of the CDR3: TGCGCCAGCAGCCAGGCTCCTCAGGGGGCTGGGGAAAAACTGTTTTTT. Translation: CASSQAPQGAGEKLFF.

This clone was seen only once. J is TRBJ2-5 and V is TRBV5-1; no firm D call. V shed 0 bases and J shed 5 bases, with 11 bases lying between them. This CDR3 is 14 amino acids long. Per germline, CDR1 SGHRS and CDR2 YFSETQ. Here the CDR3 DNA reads TGCGCCAGCAGCTTGGGGTTAGCTGGGGAGACCCAGTACTTC. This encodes CASSLGLAGETQYF.

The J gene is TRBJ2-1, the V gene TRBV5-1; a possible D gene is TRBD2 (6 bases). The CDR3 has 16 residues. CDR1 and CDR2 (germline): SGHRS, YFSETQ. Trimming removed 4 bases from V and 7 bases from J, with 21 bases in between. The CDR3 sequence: CASSPGELIEGNEQFF. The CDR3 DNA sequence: TGCGCCAGCAGCCCGGGGGAGCTAATCGAGGGAAATGAGCAGTTCTTC.

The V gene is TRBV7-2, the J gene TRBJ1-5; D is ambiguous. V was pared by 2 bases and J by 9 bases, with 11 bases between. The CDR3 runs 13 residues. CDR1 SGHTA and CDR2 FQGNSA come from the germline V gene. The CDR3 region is CASSLPTGGPQHF. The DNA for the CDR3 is TGTGCCAGCAGCTTACCGACGGGTGGGCCCCAGCATTTT.

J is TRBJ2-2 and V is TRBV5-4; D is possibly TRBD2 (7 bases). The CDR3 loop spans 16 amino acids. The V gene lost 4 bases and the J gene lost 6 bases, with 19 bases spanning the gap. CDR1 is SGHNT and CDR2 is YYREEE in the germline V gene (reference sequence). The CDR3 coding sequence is TGTGCCAGCAGCCCGAGAGGCTCGGGGGGCTCCGGGGAGCTGTTTTTT. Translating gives CASSPRGSGGSGELFF.

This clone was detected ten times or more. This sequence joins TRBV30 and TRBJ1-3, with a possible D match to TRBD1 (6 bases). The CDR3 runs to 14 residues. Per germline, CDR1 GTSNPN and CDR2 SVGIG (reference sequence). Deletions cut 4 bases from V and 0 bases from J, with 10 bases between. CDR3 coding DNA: TGTGCCTGGACCCCGGGACACTCTGGAAACACCATATATTTT. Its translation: CAWTPGHSGNTIYF.

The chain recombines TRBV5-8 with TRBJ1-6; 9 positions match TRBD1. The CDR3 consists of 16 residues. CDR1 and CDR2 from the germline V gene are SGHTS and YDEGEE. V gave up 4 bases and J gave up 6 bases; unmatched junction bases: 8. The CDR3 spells CASSPLTGGINSPLHF. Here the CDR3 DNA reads TGTGCCAGCAGCCCCCTGACAGGGGGGATTAATTCACCCCTCCACTTT.

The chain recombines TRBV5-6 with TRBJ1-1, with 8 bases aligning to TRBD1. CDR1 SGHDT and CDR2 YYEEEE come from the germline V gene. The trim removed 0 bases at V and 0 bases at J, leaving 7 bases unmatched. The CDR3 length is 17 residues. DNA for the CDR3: TGTGCCAGCAGCTTGGGGTGGGCAGGGGGCATGAACACTGAAGCTTTCTTT. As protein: CASSLGWAGGMNTEAFF.